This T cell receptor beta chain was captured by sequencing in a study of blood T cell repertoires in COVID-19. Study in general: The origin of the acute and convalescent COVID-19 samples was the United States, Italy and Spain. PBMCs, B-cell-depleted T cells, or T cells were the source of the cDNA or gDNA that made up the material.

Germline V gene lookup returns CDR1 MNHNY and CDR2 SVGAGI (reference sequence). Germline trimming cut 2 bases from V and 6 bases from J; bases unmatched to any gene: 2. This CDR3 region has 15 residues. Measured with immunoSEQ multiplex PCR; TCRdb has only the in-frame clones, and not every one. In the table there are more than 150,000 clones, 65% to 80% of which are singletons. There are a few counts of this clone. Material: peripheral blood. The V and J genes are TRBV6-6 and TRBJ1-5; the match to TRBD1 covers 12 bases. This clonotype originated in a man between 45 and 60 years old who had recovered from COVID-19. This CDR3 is CASSYGTGGGQPQHF. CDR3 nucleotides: TGTGCCAGCAGTTACGGGACAGGGGGCGGTCAGCCCCAGCATTTT.